These 27 T cell receptor beta chains were all obtained from the same sample, sequenced in a study of blood T cell repertoires in COVID-19 (dated by TCRdb to about 2020). Library construction relied on the immunoSEQ multiplex PCR assay. TCRdb limited this immuneACCESS table to in-frame rearrangements with V and J called. A share of clones is missing; checked studies link under half to unresolved V genes, and the rest is unexplained. Within this sample are under 150,000 clones, with about 83% of them counted one time only. The ten most abundant clones make up roughly 9% of the sample. Sequencing used peripheral blood. These receptors were obtained from a man aged 40-49 years with active or convalescent COVID-19.

The J gene is TRBJ1-5, the V gene TRBV10-3, with a possible D match to TRBD1 (5 bases). The CDR3 consists of 13 residues. The germline V gene has CDR1 ENHRY and CDR2 SYGVKD. V dropped 10 bases and J dropped 0 bases, with 10 bases sitting between them. This chain's CDR3 is CASQGLSNQPQHF. In nucleotides, the CDR3 is TGTGCCAGTCAGGGACTTAGCAATCAGCCCCAGCATTTT.

In DNA form, the CDR3 reads TGCGCCAGCAGCCAAGATTCGGGAGCGGCTACTAGCGGGGGGGCCTTTAGAAACATTCAGTACTTC. Protein: CASSQDSGAATSGGAFRNIQYF. The gene calls are TRBV4-3 and TRBJ2-4; 13 bases map to TRBD2. CDR3 length: 22 residues. The ends lost 0 bases at V and 6 bases at J; junction bases unmatched: 20. Germline V CDR1 and CDR2: LGHNA, YSLEER.

The chain recombines TRBV14 with TRBJ1-6; TRBD1 might be the D (5 bases). The V gene's germline CDR1 is SGHDN and CDR2 FVKESK. The V end lost 2 bases, the J end lost 0 bases, and 11 bases lay between the germline ends. CDR3 size: 17 residues. CDR3 amino acids: CASSQRADSSYNSPLHF. The CDR3 nucleotides are TGTGCCAGCAGCCAACGGGCCGACAGCTCCTATAATTCACCCCTCCACTTT.

The rearrangement uses TRBV9 and TRBJ1-1, with D perhaps TRBD1 (5 bases). The CDR3 is 13 residues long. Germline CDR1 SGDLS, CDR2 YYNGEE. The V and J ends lost 3 bases and 6 bases respectively, with 12 bases between them. CDR3 in amino acids: CASSADSFSEAFF. CDR3 DNA sequence: TGTGCCAGCAGCGCTGACAGTTTTTCTGAAGCTTTCTTT.

The chain is built from TRBV27 and TRBJ1-2; 8 bases are a match to TRBD1. The CDR3 extends over 14 amino acids. The V segment lost 5 bases and the J segment 6 bases; nucleotides outside the gene matches: 8. Germline V lookup: CDR1 MNHEY, CDR2 SMNVEV (reference sequence). The CDR3 is CASSPDRVWNGYTF. The CDR3, as DNA: TGTGCCAGCAGTCCGGACAGGGTATGGAATGGCTACACCTTC.

This chain uses TRBV5-4 with TRBJ2-5; possible D gene TRBD2, 5 bases. The CDR3 length is 15 residues. CDR1 SGHNT and CDR2 YYREEE come from the germline V gene (reference sequence). Trimming removed 5 bases from V and 1 base from J, with 15 bases in between. The CDR3 region has the DNA TGTGCCAGCAGTACACCGGGAACCCTCCAAGAGACCCAGTACTTC. Its translation is CASSTPGTLQETQYF. The full variable domain, its missing parts supplied by reference TRBV5-4 and TRBJ2-5, is ETGVTQSPTHLIKTRGQQVTLRCSSQSGHNTVSWYQQALGQGPQFIFQYYREEENGRGNFPPRFSGLQFPNYSSELNVNALELDDSALYLCASSTPGTLQETQYFGPGTRLLVL.

The table lists this clone with a count of one. The chain is built from TRBV3-1 (or the pseudogene TRBV3-2) and TRBJ2-6; tentatively, D is TRBD1 (5 bases). V lost 4 bases to trimming and J lost 1 base, with 11 bases between them. The CDR3 consists of 16 residues. Germline V CDR1 and CDR2: LGHDT, YNNKEL (reference sequence). The CDR3 bases are TGTGCCAGCAGCCCTGACCCAGGGTCTGGGGCCAACGTCCTGACTTTC. Translated: CASSPDPGSGANVLTF.

The CDR3 region has the DNA TGTGCTAGTGCCCGGCAGGGCGGCAGCTCCTACGAGCAGTACTTC. Translation: CASARQGGSSYEQYF. V is TRBV12-5 and J is TRBJ2-7; TRBD1 is a possible D gene (5 bases). The CDR3 has 15 amino acids. Germline CDR1 is LGHNT and CDR2 is FRNRAP. Trimming left V 7 bases short and J 0 bases short, with 16 bases between.

The V call is TRBV2, the J call TRBJ1-2; a weak D match, TRBD1 (6 bases). The CDR3 sequence is 13 residues long. V lost 5 bases, J lost 4 bases, and 11 bases lay in between. CDR1 SNHLY and CDR2 FYNNEI come from the germline V gene. CDR3 sequence (DNA): TGTGCCAGCAGTTCTCGACAGGTCTATGGCTACACCTTC. It encodes CASSSRQVYGYTF.

The chain uses TRBV11-2 and TRBJ1-1, with a weak D call TRBD1 (6 bases). Trimming took off 1 base at V and 1 base at J, with 10 bases between the two ends. This CDR3 comprises 15 residues. The V gene's germline CDR1 is SGHAT and CDR2 FQNNGV. The CDR3 DNA sequence: TGTGCCAGCAGCTTAGCTCAGGGGAGGAACACTGAAGCTTTCTTT. Translated: CASSLAQGRNTEAFF.

The chain couples TRBV7-9 to TRBJ2-7; 12 bases line up with TRBD2. There are 17 residues in the CDR3. V was pared by 5 bases and J by 3 bases, with 11 bases of the junction left unmatched. Germline V gene lookup returns CDR1 SEHNR and CDR2 FQNEAQ (reference sequence). The CDR3 DNA is TGTGCCAGCAGCCCGAGGGGGGGACTAGCGGGTTTCTACGAGCAGTACTTC. This translates into CASSPRGGLAGFYEQYF.

This chain uses TRBV11-2 with TRBJ2-7, with D unresolved. Germline-derived CDR1 and CDR2 are SGHAT and FQNNGV. This CDR3 has 15 residues. V was shortened by 0 bases and J by 2 bases, with 11 bases between the two germline ends. This chain's CDR3 is CASSLDIQAPYEQYF. The CDR3 bases are TGTGCCAGCAGCTTAGATATCCAGGCCCCCTACGAGCAGTACTTC. The full variable domain, in which reference TRBV11-2 and TRBJ2-7 provide the parts outside the CDR3, is EAGVAQSPRYKIIEKRQSVAFWCNPISGHATLYWYQQILGQGPKLLIQFQNNGVVDDSQLPKDRFSAERLKGVDSTLKIQPAKLEDSAVYLCASSLDIQAPYEQYFGPGTRLTVT.

This clone was recorded once. V and J are TRBV29-1 and TRBJ2-2; 7 nucleotides align to TRBD1. The CDR3 is 13 residues long. CDR1 is SQVTM and CDR2 is ANQGSEA in the germline V gene. V was clipped by 5 bases and J by 3 bases; unmatched bases: 3. CDR3 amino acids: CSVLQGYTGELFF. DNA of the CDR3: TGCAGCGTTCTACAGGGGTACACCGGGGAGCTGTTTTTT.

The chain carries TRBV2 and TRBJ1-1; TRBD1 aligns across 8 bases. CDR1 and CDR2 from the germline V gene are SNHLY and FYNNEI. The V segment lost 1 base and the J segment 4 bases; nucleotides outside the gene matches: 5. The CDR3 has 15 residues. CDR3 sequence reads: CASSEETGVVTEAFF. CDR3 nucleotide sequence: TGTGCCAGCAGTGAAGAGACAGGGGTCGTCACTGAAGCTTTCTTT.

This chain's CDR3 is CASSPWGQGVNQPQHF. The CDR3 DNA reads as TGTGCCAGCAGCCCCTGGGGACAGGGAGTCAATCAGCCCCAGCATTTT. This chain joins TRBV6-2 or TRBV6-3 and TRBJ1-5, with TRBD1 identical over 9 bases. The V gene's germline CDR1 is MNHEY and CDR2 SVGEGT. The junction had 9 bases not matched to a gene; V was cut back by 6 bases and J by 3 bases. The CDR3 loop spans 16 amino acids.

Comment on this clone: Compared with germline, one end of the junction differs, possibly owing to a read error. This rearrangement joins TRBV5-4 to TRBJ1-1, with 9 bases matching TRBD1. The CDR3 is 14 residues long. The germline V gene has CDR1 SGHNT and CDR2 YYREEE (reference sequence). The CDR3 loop is CASSLETGGTGAFF. CDR3 nucleotides: TGTGCCAGCAGCTTGGAGACAGGGGGTACTGGAGCTTTCTTT.

This clone was counted a single time. As DNA, the CDR3 is TGCAGCGTAGGAGATGGCAGGGCGAACACCGGGGAGCTGTTTTTT. The encoded protein is CSVGDGRANTGELFF. V gene TRBV29-1 combines with J gene TRBJ2-2; tentatively, D is TRBD1 (5 bases). The CDR3 runs 15 residues. V was cut by 6 bases and J by 0 bases, with 14 bases left in between. Germline V gene data show CDR1 as SQVTM and CDR2 as ANQGSEA.

This rearrangement joins TRBV19 to TRBJ1-5, with TRBD1 matching over 7 bases. This CDR3 has 14 residues. With 6 bases clipped from V and 5 bases from J, the junction kept 7 bases outside the gene matches. The germline V gene encodes CDR1 LNHDA and CDR2 SQIVND (reference sequence). In DNA, the CDR3 is TGTGCCAGTAGACAGGGGAGTGTCGATCAGCCCCAGCATTTT. Encoded protein: CASRQGSVDQPQHF.

This clone showed up just a few times. The chain carries TRBV30 and TRBJ1-2, with no clear D. Germline loops: CDR1 GTSNPN, CDR2 SVGIG (reference sequence). This CDR3 contains 13 residues. Trimming took off 7 bases at V and 1 base at J, with 13 bases between the two ends. For the CDR3, the DNA is TGTGCCTCAAGACGGACTCTTAACTATGGCTACACCTTC. Encoded protein: CASRRTLNYGYTF.

The rearrangement uses TRBV3-1 (or the pseudogene TRBV3-2) and TRBJ1-2, with 10 bases that match TRBD1. J was trimmed by 4 bases and V by 2 bases; bases with no gene match: 7. CDR3 length equals 16 residues. CDR1 is LGHDT, CDR2 YNNKEL, per germline (reference sequence). The CDR3 reads CASSQRQGALRYGYTF. The CDR3 nucleotides are TGTGCCAGCAGCCAACGACAGGGGGCCCTCCGCTATGGCTACACCTTC.

The chain uses TRBV11-2 and TRBJ2-3, with D possibly TRBD2 on 6 matching bases. Trimming pared 4 bases from V and 0 bases from J, leaving 17 bases between. Germline assignment: CDR1 SGHAT and CDR2 FQNNGV. The CDR3 spans 17 residues. DNA of the CDR3: TGTGCCAGCAGCTCGTTCCTCGGGCTAGCGAGCACAGATACGCAGTATTTT. It specifies CASSSFLGLASTDTQYF.

This clone was detected a few times. The chain combines TRBV3-1 (or the pseudogene TRBV3-2) with TRBJ1-2, with 7 bases identical to TRBD1. The junction had 6 bases not matched to a gene; V was cut back by 1 base and J by 7 bases. The CDR3 has 14 residues. Germline CDR1 reads LGHDT; CDR2 reads YNNKEL (reference sequence). CDR3 protein: CASSQVIGGLGYTF. Written as DNA, the CDR3 is TGTGCCAGCAGCCAAGTGATAGGGGGCCTTGGCTACACCTTC.

The genes are TRBV11-3 and TRBJ2-2, with a weak D call TRBD2 (6 bases). V was pared by 6 bases and J by 4 bases, with 18 bases between. The CDR3 loop spans 16 amino acids. Looked up from germline, CDR1 is SGHNT and CDR2 is YENEEA. CDR3 residues: CASSQLLAGTTGELFF. CDR3 coding DNA: TGTGCCAGCAGTCAATTACTCGCGGGAACCACCGGGGAGCTGTTTTTT.

This clone was detected once. DNA for the CDR3: TGTGCCAGCAGCTTGGCCCTAGGTGAGCAGTTCTTC. Protein sequence: CASSLALGEQFF. V gene TRBV11-2 combines with J gene TRBJ2-1; no clear D. The CDR3 runs to 12 residues. The germline V gene encodes CDR1 SGHAT and CDR2 FQNNGV. The germline V and J ends were trimmed by 3 bases and 9 bases, with 9 bases remaining between them.

The CDR3 region has the DNA TGCGCCAGCAAGACTAGCGGGGGAGAACAAGAGACCCAGTACTTC. This translates into CASKTSGGEQETQYF. The V call is TRBV5-1, the J call TRBJ2-5, with 12 bases fitting TRBD2. The CDR3 length is 15 residues. J lost 2 bases, V lost 6 bases, and 5 bases had no gene match. The germline V gene has CDR1 SGHRS and CDR2 YFSETQ.

This chain links TRBV10-3 with TRBJ1-3; 7 bases are shared with TRBD1. This CDR3 is 15 amino acids long. Trimming at V came to 7 bases and at J to 3 bases, leaving 9 bases not matched to a gene. Germline loops: CDR1 ENHRY, CDR2 SYGVKD. The CDR3 DNA reads as TGTGCCATCACCCCGGAGCAGGGGGTTGGAAACACCATATATTTT. This codes for CAITPEQGVGNTIYF.

The chain couples TRBV18 to TRBJ1-1, with 8 nucleotides matching TRBD1. Germline CDR1 reads KGHSH; CDR2 reads LQKENI. V was clipped by 3 bases and J by 6 bases; unmatched bases: 9. The CDR3 sequence is 15 residues long. In DNA form, the CDR3 reads TGTGCCAGCTCACCTTTATCAGGGGGCCGCGCTGAAGCTTTCTTT. It yields the protein CASSPLSGGRAEAFF. Full variable domain (remainder filled in from reference TRBV18 and TRBJ1-1): NAGVMQNPRHLVRRRGQEARLRCSPMKGHSHVYWYRQLPEEGLKFMVYLQKENIIDESGMPKERFSAEFPKEGPSILRIQQVVRGDSAAYFCASSPLSGGRAEAFFGQGTRLTVV.